This T cell receptor (beta chain) comes out of a study of blood T cell repertoires in COVID-19. Study information: Sources were T cells, B-cell-depleted T cells, or PBMCs; the material itself was cDNA or gDNA.

Per the original data handling: Amplification from reference gene primers served as the basis for estimated nucleated cell counts. Profiling relied on immunoSEQ multiplex PCR, and the TCRdb table lists in-frame clones only, not all of them. V and J calls and clone size are given by that table; D and trimming were obtained from the DNA. The sample lists some 160,000 clones, around 77% occurring once. The germline gives CDR1 SGHDT, CDR2 YYEEEE. The CDR3 consists of 15 residues. V gave up 2 bases and J gave up 9 bases, with 19 bases separating them. The TCR originated in a man in his sixties or seventies with active or convalescent COVID-19. What was sequenced was peripheral blood. The genes are TRBV5-6 and TRBJ2-3; perhaps TRBD2 as D (5 bases). CDR3 loop: CASSFGVAPSLTQYF. The DNA of the CDR3 is TGTGCCAGCAGCTTCGGGGTAGCCCCGTCATTGACGCAGTATTTT.